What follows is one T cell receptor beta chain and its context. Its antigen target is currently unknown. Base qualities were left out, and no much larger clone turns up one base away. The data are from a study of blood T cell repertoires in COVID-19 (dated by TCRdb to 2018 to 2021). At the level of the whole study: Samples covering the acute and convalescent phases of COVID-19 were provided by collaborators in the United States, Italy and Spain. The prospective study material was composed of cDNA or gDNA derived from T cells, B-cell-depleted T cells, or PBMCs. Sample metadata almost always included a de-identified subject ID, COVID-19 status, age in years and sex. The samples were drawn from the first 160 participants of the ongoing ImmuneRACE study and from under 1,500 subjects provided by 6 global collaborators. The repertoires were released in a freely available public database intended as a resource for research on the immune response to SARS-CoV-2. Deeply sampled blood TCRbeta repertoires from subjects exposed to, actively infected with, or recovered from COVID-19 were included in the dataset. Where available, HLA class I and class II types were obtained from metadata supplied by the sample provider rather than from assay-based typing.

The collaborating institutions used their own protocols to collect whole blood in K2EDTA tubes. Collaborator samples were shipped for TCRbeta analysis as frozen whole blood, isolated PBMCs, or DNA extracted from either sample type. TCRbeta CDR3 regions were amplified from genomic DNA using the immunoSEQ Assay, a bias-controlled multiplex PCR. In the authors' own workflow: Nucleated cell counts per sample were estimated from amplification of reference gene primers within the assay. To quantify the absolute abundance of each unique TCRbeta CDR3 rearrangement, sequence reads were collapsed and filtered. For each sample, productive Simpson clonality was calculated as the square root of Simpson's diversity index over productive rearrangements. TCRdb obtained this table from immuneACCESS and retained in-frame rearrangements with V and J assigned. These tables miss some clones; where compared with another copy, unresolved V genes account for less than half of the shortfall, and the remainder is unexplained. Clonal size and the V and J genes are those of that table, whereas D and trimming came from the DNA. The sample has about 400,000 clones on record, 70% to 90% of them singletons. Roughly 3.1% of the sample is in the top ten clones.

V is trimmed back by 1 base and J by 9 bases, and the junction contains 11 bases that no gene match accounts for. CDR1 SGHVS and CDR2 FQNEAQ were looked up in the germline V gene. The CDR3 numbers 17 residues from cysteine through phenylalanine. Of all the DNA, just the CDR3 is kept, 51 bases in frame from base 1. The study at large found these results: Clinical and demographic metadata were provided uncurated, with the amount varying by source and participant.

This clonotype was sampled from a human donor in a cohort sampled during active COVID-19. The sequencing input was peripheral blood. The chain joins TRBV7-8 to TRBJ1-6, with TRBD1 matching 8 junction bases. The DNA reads TGTGCCAGCAGCTTAGTGGGACAGGCGACCTCTAGTTCACCCCTCCACTTT. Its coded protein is CASSLVGQATSSSPLHF.